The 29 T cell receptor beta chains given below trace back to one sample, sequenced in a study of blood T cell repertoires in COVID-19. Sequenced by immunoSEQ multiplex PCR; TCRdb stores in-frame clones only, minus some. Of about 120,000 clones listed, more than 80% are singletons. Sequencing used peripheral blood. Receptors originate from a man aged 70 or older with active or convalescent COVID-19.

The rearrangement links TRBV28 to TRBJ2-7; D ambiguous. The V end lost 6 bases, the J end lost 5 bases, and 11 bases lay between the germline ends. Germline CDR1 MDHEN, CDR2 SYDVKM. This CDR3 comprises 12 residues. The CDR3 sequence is CASSTLLDEQYF. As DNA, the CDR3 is TGTGCCAGCAGCACGCTGTTAGACGAGCAGTACTTC. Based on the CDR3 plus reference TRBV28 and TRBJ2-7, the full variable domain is DVKVTQSSRYLVKRTGEKVFLECVQDMDHENMFWYRQDPGLGLRLIYFSYDVKMKEKGDIPEGYSVSREKKERFSLILESASTNQTSMYLCASSTLLDEQYFGPGTRLTVT.

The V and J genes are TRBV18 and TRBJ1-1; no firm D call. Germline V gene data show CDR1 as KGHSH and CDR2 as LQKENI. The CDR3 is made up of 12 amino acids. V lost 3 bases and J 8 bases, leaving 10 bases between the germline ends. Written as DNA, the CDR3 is TGTGCCAGCTCACCGGAGCCTTTCGAAGCTTTCTTT. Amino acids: CASSPEPFEAFF.

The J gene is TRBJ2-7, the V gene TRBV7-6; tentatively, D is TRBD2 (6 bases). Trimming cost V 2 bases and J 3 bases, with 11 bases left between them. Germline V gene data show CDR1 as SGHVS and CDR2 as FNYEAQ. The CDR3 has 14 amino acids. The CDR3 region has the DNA TGTGCCAGCAGCTTAATCGGGGAGGTCTACGAGCAGTACTTC. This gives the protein CASSLIGEVYEQYF.

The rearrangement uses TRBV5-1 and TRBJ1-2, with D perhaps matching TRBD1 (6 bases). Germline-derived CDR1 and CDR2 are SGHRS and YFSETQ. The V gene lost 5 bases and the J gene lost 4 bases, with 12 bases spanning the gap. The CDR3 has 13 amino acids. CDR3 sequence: CASRGQGTYGYTF. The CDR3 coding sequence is TGCGCCAGCAGGGGGCAGGGGACCTATGGCTACACCTTC.

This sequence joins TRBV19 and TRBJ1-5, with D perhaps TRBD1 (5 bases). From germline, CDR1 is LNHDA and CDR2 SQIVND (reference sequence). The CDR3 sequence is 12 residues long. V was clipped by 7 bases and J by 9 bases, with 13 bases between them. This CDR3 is CASKGPNGPQHF. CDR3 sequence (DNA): TGTGCCAGTAAGGGGCCCAATGGGCCCCAGCATTTT.

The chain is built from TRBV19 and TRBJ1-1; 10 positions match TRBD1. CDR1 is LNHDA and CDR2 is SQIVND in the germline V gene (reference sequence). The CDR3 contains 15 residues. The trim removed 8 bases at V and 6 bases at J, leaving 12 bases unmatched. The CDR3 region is CASSDRGRGVSEAFF. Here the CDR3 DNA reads TGTGCCAGTTCTGACAGGGGGCGCGGAGTGTCTGAAGCTTTCTTT.

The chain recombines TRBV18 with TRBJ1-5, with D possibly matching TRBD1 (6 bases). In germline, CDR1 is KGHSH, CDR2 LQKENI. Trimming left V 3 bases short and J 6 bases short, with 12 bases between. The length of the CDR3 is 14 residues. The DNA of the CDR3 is TGTGCCAGCTCACCGGACAGTTCAATTCAGCCCCAGCATTTT. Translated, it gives CASSPDSSIQPQHF. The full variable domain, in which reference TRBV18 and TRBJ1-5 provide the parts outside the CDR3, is NAGVMQNPRHLVRRRGQEARLRCSPMKGHSHVYWYRQLPEEGLKFMVYLQKENIIDESGMPKERFSAEFPKEGPSILRIQQVVRGDSAAYFCASSPDSSIQPQHFGDGTRLSIL.

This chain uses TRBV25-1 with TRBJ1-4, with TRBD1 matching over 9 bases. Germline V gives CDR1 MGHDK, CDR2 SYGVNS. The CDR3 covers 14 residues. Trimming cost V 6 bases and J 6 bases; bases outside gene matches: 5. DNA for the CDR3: TGTGCCAGCAGATCGGGACAGGGAGATGAAAAACTGTTTTTT. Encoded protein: CASRSGQGDEKLFF.

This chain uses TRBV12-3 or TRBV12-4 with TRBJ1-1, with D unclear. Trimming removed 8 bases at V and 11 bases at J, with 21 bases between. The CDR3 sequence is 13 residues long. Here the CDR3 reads CASRNGARLRAFF. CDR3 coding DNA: TGTGCCAGCCGTAACGGAGCTAGACTAAGGGCTTTCTTT.

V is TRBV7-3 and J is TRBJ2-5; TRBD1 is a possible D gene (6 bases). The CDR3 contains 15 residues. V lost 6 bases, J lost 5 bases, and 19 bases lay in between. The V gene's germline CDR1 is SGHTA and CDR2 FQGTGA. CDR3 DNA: TGTGCCAGCAGTTCTCAGGGGTCCCTACTCGAGACCCAGTACTTC. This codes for CASSSQGSLLETQYF.

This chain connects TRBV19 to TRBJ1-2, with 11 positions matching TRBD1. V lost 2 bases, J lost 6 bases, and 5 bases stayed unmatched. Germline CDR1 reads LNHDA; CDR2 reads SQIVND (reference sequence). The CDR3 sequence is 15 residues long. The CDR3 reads CASSIPGTGGNGYTF. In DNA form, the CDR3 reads TGTGCCAGTAGTATACCCGGGACAGGGGGAAATGGCTACACCTTC.

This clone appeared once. In DNA form, the CDR3 reads TGTGCCAGCAGCTTACGGTCCGGACAGGGGGCAAGGACCGGGGAGCTGTTTTTT. Its translation: CASSLRSGQGARTGELFF. V gene TRBV7-8 combines with J gene TRBJ2-2; 11 bases align to TRBD1. Germline V CDR1 and CDR2: SGHVS, FQNEAQ. The CDR3 length is 18 residues. J gave up 5 bases and V 2 bases, and 10 bases lay outside the gene matches.

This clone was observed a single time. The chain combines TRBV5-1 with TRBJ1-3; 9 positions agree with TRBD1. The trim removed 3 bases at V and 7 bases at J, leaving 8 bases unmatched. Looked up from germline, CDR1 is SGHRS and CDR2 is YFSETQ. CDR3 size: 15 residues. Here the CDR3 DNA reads TGCGCCAGCAGCTCGGGACAGGGACCGAGTAACACCATATATTTT. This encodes CASSSGQGPSNTIYF. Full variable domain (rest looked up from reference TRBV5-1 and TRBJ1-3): KAGVTQTPRYLIKTRGQQVTLSCSPISGHRSVSWYQQTPGQGLQFLFEYFSETQRNKGNFPGRFSGRQFSNSRSEMNVSTLELGDSALYLCASSSGQGPSNTIYFGEGSWLTVV.

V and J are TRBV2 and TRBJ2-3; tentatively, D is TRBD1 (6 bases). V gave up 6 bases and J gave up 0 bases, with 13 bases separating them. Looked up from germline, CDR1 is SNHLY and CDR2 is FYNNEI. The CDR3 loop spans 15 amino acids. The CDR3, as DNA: TGTGCCAGCAGCTCAGGGGCCCCTAGCACAGATACGCAGTATTTT. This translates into CASSSGAPSTDTQYF. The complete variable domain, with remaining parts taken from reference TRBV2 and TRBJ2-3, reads EPEVTQTPSHQVTQMGQEVILRCVPISNHLYFYWYRQILGQKVEFLVSFYNNEISEKSEIFDDQFSVERPDGSNFTLKIRSTKLEDSAMYFCASSSGAPSTDTQYFGPGTRLTVL.

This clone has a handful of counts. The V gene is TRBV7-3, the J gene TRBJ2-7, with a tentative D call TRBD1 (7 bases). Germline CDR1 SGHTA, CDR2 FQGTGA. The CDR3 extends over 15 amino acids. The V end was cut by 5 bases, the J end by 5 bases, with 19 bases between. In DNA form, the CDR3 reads TGTGCCAGCAGCAAAAACCAGGGGGAGGACAACGAGCAGTACTTC. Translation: CASSKNQGEDNEQYF.

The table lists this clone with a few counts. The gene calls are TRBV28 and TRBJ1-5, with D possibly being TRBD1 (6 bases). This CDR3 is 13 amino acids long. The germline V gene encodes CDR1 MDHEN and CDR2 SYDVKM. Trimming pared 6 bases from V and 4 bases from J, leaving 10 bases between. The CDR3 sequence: CASRPGVNQPQHF. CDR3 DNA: TGTGCCAGCAGACCAGGGGTGAATCAGCCCCAGCATTTT.

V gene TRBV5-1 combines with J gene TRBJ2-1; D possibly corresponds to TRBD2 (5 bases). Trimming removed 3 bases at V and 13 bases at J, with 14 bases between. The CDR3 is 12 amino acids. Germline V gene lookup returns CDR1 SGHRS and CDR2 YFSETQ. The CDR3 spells CASSSDFRNQFF. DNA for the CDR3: TGCGCCAGCAGCTCGGACTTTCGGAACCAGTTCTTC.

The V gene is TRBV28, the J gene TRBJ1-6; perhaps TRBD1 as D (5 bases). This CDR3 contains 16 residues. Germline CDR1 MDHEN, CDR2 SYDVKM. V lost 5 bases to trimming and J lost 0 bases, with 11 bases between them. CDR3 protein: CASSPGGYSYNSPLHF. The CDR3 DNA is TGTGCCAGCAGTCCTGGGGGGTACTCCTATAATTCACCCCTCCACTTT.

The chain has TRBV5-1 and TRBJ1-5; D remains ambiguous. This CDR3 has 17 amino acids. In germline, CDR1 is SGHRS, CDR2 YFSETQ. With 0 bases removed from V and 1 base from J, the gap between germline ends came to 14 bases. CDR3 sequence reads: CASSLGGGLKSNQPQHF. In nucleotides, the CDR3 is TGCGCCAGCAGCTTGGGGGGAGGTCTGAAAAGCAATCAGCCCCAGCATTTT.

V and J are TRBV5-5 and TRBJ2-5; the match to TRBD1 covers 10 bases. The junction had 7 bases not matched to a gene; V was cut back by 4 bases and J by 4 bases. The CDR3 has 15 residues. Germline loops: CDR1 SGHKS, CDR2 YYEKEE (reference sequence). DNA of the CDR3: TGTGCCAGCAGCCGAGCCGGGACAGGGGCAGAGACCCAGTACTTC. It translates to CASSRAGTGAETQYF.

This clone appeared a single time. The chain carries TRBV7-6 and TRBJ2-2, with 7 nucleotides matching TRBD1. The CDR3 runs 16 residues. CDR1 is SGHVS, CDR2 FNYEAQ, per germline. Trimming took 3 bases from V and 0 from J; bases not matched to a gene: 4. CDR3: CASSFRQGANTGELFF. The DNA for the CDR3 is TGTGCCAGCAGCTTTCGTCAGGGGGCGAACACCGGGGAGCTGTTTTTT.

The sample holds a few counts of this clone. The chain's CDR3 is CASSLRQINSPLHF. The CDR3 DNA follows: TGTGCCAGCAGCCTGAGACAGATAAATTCACCCCTCCACTTT. The gene calls are TRBV5-5 and TRBJ1-6; the D gene is possibly TRBD1 (5 bases). The CDR3 extends over 14 amino acids. The germline V and J ends were trimmed by 4 bases and 7 bases, with 12 bases remaining between them. Germline CDR1 reads SGHKS; CDR2 reads YYEKEE (reference sequence).

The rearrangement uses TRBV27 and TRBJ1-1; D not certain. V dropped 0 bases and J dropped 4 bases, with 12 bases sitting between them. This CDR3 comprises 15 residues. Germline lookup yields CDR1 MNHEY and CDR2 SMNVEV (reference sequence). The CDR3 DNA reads TGTGCCAGCAGTTTATCCGCAGGATTTGGCACTGAAGCTTTCTTT. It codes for CASSLSAGFGTEAFF.

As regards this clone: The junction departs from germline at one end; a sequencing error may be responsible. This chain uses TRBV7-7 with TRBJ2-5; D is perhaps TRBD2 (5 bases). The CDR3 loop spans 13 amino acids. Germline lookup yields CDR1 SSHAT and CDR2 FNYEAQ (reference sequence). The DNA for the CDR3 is TGTGCTAGCAGCTTGAGGGAGTGGGAGACCCAGTACTTC. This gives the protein CASSLREWETQYF.

The CDR3 sequence is CASSLGPVAQGYGYTF. For the CDR3, the DNA is TGTGCCAGCAGCTTAGGCCCGGTAGCACAGGGCTATGGCTACACCTTC. V is TRBV7-9 and J is TRBJ1-2; weak D call: TRBD1 (6 bases). The CDR3 is made up of 16 amino acids. The germline V gene has CDR1 SEHNR and CDR2 FQNEAQ (reference sequence). Between the trimmed V and J ends, which lost 1 base and 4 bases, there was a span of 16 bases.

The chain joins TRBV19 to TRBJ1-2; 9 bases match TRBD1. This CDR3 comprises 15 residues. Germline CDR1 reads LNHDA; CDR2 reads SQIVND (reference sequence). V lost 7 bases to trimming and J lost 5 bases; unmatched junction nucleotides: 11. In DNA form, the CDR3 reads TGTGCCAGTACCAAAAAGGGACAGGGCGAATATGGCTACACCTTC. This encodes CASTKKGQGEYGYTF. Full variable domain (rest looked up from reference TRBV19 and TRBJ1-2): DGGITQSPKYLFRKEGQNVTLSCEQNLNHDAMYWYRQDPGQGLRLIYYSQIVNDFQKGDIAEGYSVSREKKESFPLTVTSAQKNPTAFYLCASTKKGQGEYGYTFGSGTRLTVV.

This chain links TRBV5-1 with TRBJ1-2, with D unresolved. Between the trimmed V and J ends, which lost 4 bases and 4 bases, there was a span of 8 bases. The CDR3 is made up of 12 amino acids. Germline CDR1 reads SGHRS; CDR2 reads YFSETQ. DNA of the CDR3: TGCGCCAGCAGCGGTGAGTTCTATGGCTACACCTTC. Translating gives CASSGEFYGYTF.

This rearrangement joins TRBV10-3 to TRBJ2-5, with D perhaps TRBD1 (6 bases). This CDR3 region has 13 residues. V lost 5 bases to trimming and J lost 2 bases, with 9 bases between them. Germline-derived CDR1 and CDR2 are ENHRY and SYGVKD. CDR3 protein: CAISPQGQETQYF. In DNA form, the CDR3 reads TGTGCCATCAGTCCACAGGGTCAAGAGACCCAGTACTTC.

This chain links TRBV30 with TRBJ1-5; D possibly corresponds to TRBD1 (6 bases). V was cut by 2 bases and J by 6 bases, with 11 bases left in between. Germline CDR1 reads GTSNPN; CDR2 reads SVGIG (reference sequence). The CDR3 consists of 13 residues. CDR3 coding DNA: TGTGCCTGGAGTACAGGGATGGGTCAGCCCCAGCATTTT. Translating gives CAWSTGMGQPQHF.